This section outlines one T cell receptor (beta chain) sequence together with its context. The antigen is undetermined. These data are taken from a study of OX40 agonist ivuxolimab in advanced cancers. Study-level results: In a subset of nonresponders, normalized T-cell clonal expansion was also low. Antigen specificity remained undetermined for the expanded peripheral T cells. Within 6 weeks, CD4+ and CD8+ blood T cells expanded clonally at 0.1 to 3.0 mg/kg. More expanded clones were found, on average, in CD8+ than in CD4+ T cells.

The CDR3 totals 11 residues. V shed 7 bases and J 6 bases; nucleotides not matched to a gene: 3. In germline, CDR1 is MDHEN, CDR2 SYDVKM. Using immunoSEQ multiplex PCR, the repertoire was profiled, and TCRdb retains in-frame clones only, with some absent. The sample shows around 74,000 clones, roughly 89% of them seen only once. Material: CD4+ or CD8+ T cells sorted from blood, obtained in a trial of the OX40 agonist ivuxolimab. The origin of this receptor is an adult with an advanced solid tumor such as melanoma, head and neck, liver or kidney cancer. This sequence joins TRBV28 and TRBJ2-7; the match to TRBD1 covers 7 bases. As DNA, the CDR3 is TGTGCCAGCACCGCAGGGGGCGAGCAGTACTTC. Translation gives CASTAGGEQYF.